This T cell receptor (beta chain) came from a study of blood T cell repertoires in COVID-19 (dated by TCRdb to 2020 to 2021). Some background on the complete study: Samples from collaborators originated in the United States, Italy and Spain and spanned both the acute and convalescent phases of COVID-19. The prospective study material was composed of cDNA or gDNA derived from T cells, B-cell-depleted T cells, or PBMCs. Deeply sampled blood TCRbeta repertoires from subjects exposed to, actively infected with, or recovered from COVID-19 were included in the dataset. A freely available public database, intended as a resource for researchers studying the immune response to SARS-CoV-2, is where the repertoires were released. Samples came from the ongoing ImmuneRACE study (first 160 participants) plus 1,254 subjects from 6 global collaborators. Nearly every sample came with metadata listing a de-identified subject ID, COVID-19 status, age in years and sex. Where HLA class I and class II types were available, the types were taken from metadata supplied by the sample provider, not from assay-based typing.

The collaborating institutions used their own protocols to collect whole blood in K2EDTA tubes. Collaborator samples were shipped for TCRbeta analysis as frozen whole blood, isolated PBMCs, or DNA extracted from either sample type. Broad study findings and their caveats: Clinical and demographic metadata were provided uncurated, with the amount varying by source and participant.

From its cysteine to its phenylalanine, the CDR3 spans 14 amino acids. The entry retains the CDR3 DNA only, 42 bases that are in frame from base 1. Relative to germline, V is 2 bases shorter and J is 7 bases shorter, with 12 bases between their ends. From the germline V gene (reference sequence), CDR1 is GTSNPN and CDR2 is SVGIG. Turning to this clone: The clone's antigen remains unknown. No much larger clone exists at a distance of one base, and base qualities are not known.

The immunoSEQ Assay, a bias-controlled multiplex PCR, was used to amplify TCRbeta CDR3 regions from genomic DNA. The authors' analysis ran thus. The number of nucleated cells in each sample was estimated from the amplification of reference gene primers within the assay. To quantify the absolute abundance of each unique TCRbeta CDR3 rearrangement, sequence reads were collapsed and filtered. For each sample, productive Simpson clonality was calculated as the square root of Simpson's diversity index over productive rearrangements. The source is immuneACCESS, and TCRdb retained only in-frame sequences with V and J called. Part of the clones is not carried over; for the studies checked, unresolved V genes explain less than half of this, and the remainder is unexplained. For V, J and clone size, that table is used; D and trimming come from the DNA. The sample data list about 150,000 clones, and roughly 80% of these were observed just once. 25% to 35% of the sample lies in the top ten.

Sample: peripheral blood. The clonotype originates from a woman between 55 and 75 years old with acute or convalescent COVID-19. The receptor chain draws on TRBV30 and TRBJ1-6; TRBD1 is a possible D gene, resting on 5 matching bases. The DNA sequence is given as TGTGCCTGGAGTAGGGGACTCCCAAATTCACCCCTCCACTTT. This sequence encodes CAWSRGLPNSPLHF.